The clone carrying this TCR beta chain is a singleton in its sample. Here immunoSEQ multiplex PCR was the method, and the copy in TCRdb shows in-frame clones only, minus some. The table has over 25,000 clones, around 67% seen once. Germline V gene lookup returns CDR1 LGHNA and CDR2 YSLEER. V lost 0 bases to trimming and J lost 6 bases, with 14 bases between them. The CDR3 is 15 amino acids. This specimen comes from a study of STAT5B mutations in CD4+ large granular lymphocyte leukemia. The receptor was isolated from a human donor in good health. The rearrangement uses TRBV4-3 and TRBJ1-1, with a tentative D call TRBD1 (6 bases). The sequenced sample was CD4+ T cells from blood buffy coats. The CDR3 DNA sequence: TGCGCCAGCAGCCAAGAGGGGGGGCGGGATGCTGAAGCTTTCTTT. It is translated as CASSQEGGRDAEAFF.